This paragraph reports one T cell receptor beta chain. This entry is derived from a study of blood T cells in healthy people across ages. With V trimmed by 3 bases and J by 9 bases, 9 bases remained unmatched. CDR1 KGHSH and CDR2 LQKENI come from the germline V gene. This CDR3 region has 17 residues. Next came a second PCR, run for roughly 6 to 11 cycles, which used a sample-barcoded 5' primer along with a J-beta primer mix. MiXCR, applied by TCRdb to the 5' RACE reads, yields one record per CDR3 protein. The data hold 1.5 million to 2 million distinct CDR3 sequences, with roughly 49% observed a single time.

V and J are TRBV18 and TRBJ2-1, with 15 nucleotides matching TRBD2. Sequencing was carried out using blood. The clonotype was recovered from a woman aged 40 to 55 in good health. The DNA of the CDR3 is TGTGCCAGCTCACCGGGACTAGCGGGGGGTCTTCTACGTGAGCAGTTCTTC. Translating gives CASSPGLAGGLLREQFF.